Below are 22 T cell receptor beta chains sequenced from a single sample in a study of T cells after yellow fever vaccination. TCRdb recomputed calls from the 5' RACE reads with MiXCR, one row per CDR3 protein. In the table there are roughly 520,000 distinct CDR3 sequences, about a fifth of which are singletons. This material consisted of PBMCs, taken roughly 23 days after the first yellow fever vaccination. These receptor sequences come from a man aged 18 to 30 who received the YFV17D yellow fever vaccine.

This chain uses TRBV4-1 with TRBJ2-7; 7 bases map to TRBD1. This CDR3 spans 15 amino acids. Germline CDR1 is MGHRA and CDR2 is YSYEKL. Trimming removed 2 bases from V and 0 bases from J; junction bases left unmatched: 4. CDR3 sequence reads: CASSQPRTGSYEQYF. For the CDR3, the DNA is TGCGCCAGCAGCCAACCCCGGACAGGCTCCTACGAGCAGTACTTC.

This clonotype occurred a few times. The rearrangement links TRBV6-1 to TRBJ1-3, with D uncertain. V lost 6 bases and J lost 1, with 10 bases in between. The CDR3 has 14 residues. Germline V CDR1 and CDR2: MNHNS, SASEGT. CDR3 loop: CASRTENSGNTIYF. The CDR3, as DNA: TGTGCCAGCAGAACAGAGAATTCTGGAAACACCATATATTTT.

In this sample, this clonotype turned up a few times. One end of the junction varies from germline; a read error may be responsible. V gene TRBV12-3 or TRBV12-4 combines with J gene TRBJ2-5; 8 bases match TRBD1. CDR3 length: 13 amino acids. The CDR3 nucleotides read TGTGCCAGCAGCTTAGGACAGGGCCGGGCCCAGTACTTC. This codes for CASSLGQGRAQYF.

This chain joins TRBV7-6 and TRBJ1-6; D call uncertain. Trimming shortened V by 5 bases and J by 7 bases, and 15 bases separated the two germline ends. This CDR3 region has 15 residues. Looked up from germline, CDR1 is SGHVS and CDR2 is FNYEAQ. CDR3 sequence reads: CASSREAGRNSPLHF. The CDR3 DNA reads TGTGCCAGCAGCCGGGAGGCGGGGAGAAATTCACCCCTCCACTTT.

This chain links TRBV20-1 with TRBJ2-2; D may match TRBD1 or TRBD2 (7 bases each). Germline V gene lookup returns CDR1 DFQATT and CDR2 SNEGSKA (reference sequence). The V gene lost 3 bases and the J gene lost 3 bases, with 17 bases spanning the gap. The CDR3 length is 16 residues. This CDR3 reads CSASWGGQGDTGELFF. CDR3 nucleotides: TGCAGTGCTAGTTGGGGGGGGCAGGGGGACACCGGGGAGCTGTTTTTT.

This clonotype was recorded once. This CDR3 reads CASSLDLSGVDTQYF. In DNA, the CDR3 is TGTGCCAGCAGCTTGGATCTTAGCGGGGTCGATACGCAGTATTTT. The gene calls are TRBV5-6 and TRBJ2-3; 8 bases align to TRBD2. J lost 6 bases, V lost 0 bases, and 6 bases had no gene match. Germline values: CDR1 SGHDT, CDR2 YYEEEE. The CDR3 extends over 15 amino acids.

This clonotype was picked up one time. This could be a read error, since a much larger clone is one nucleotide away. This chain links TRBV5-1 with TRBJ2-7; 7 nucleotides agree with TRBD1. The germline CDR1 and CDR2 sequences are SGHRS and YFSETQ. CDR3 size: 14 residues. The CDR3 loop is CASSLVGGWYGQYV. The DNA for the CDR3 is TGCGCCAGCAGCTTGGTAGGGGGCTGGTACGGGCAGTACGTC.

This clonotype occurred many times. The V call is TRBV29-1, the J call TRBJ2-4; D is ambiguous. Germline V gives CDR1 SQVTM, CDR2 ANQGSEA. V dropped 6 bases and J dropped 0 bases, with 9 bases sitting between them. CDR3 length: 13 residues. The DNA for the CDR3 is TGCAGCGTCTTTATGGTAGCCAAAAACATTCAGTACTTC. Translating gives CSVFMVAKNIQYF.

The chain carries TRBV29-1 and TRBJ2-5, with D tentatively TRBD1 (6 bases). The V and J ends lost 2 bases and 5 bases respectively, with 12 bases between them. The CDR3 is 13 amino acids. The germline V gene encodes CDR1 SQVTM and CDR2 ANQGSEA. The CDR3 DNA reads TGCAGCGTTGAAAAAAGGGGGTGGGAGACCCAGTACTTC. Translating gives CSVEKRGWETQYF.

V gene TRBV12-3 or TRBV12-4 combines with J gene TRBJ1-4, with D unresolved. There are 14 residues in the CDR3. Trimming removed 6 bases from V and 3 bases from J, with 11 bases in between. In nucleotides, the CDR3 is TGTGCCAGCAGACGGAGCCTCCCTAATGAAAAACTGTTTTTT. It is translated as CASRRSLPNEKLFF.

This clonotype was observed a handful of times. The rearrangement uses TRBV6-2 or TRBV6-3 and TRBJ1-5, with 10 positions matching TRBD1. CDR1 is MNHEY, CDR2 SVGEGT, per germline. The trim removed 0 bases at V and 7 bases at J, leaving 9 bases unmatched. This CDR3 is 17 amino acids long. For the CDR3, the DNA is TGTGCCAGCAGTTACTCTGTGACAGGGGGCACCGGGCAGCCCCAGCATTTT. Its protein product is CASSYSVTGGTGQPQHF.

This clonotype appeared a few times. The CDR3 DNA follows: TGTGCCAGCAGCTCCGAGGGGCCAGAGCAGTTCTTC. Translating gives CASSSEGPEQFF. The chain couples TRBV11-2 to TRBJ2-1; D may correspond to TRBD1 or TRBD2 (5 bases each). From germline, CDR1 is SGHAT and CDR2 FQNNGV. Trimming shortened V by 4 bases and J by 10 bases, and 11 bases separated the two germline ends. The CDR3 consists of 12 residues.

The rearrangement joins TRBV3-1 to TRBJ2-3; the match to TRBD2 covers 13 bases. CDR3 length: 15 amino acids. Germline V CDR1 and CDR2: LGHDT, YNNKEL (reference sequence). V shed 4 bases, J shed 5 bases, and the junction held 3 bases outside the gene matches. CDR3 DNA: TGTGCCAGCAGCCCCCGGACTAGCGGGGGAGATACGCAGTATTTT. Encoded protein: CASSPRTSGGDTQYF.

The chain recombines TRBV5-1 with TRBJ2-5; no reliable D call. V dropped 3 bases and J dropped 5 bases, with 8 bases sitting between them. Germline-derived CDR1 and CDR2 are SGHRS and YFSETQ. The CDR3 is 12 residues long. The CDR3 here is CASSYKGETQYF. Here the CDR3 DNA reads TGCGCCAGCAGCTATAAGGGCGAGACCCAGTACTTC.

This clonotype was seen only a few times. The chain joins TRBV6-5 to TRBJ2-3, with D perhaps matching TRBD1 (6 bases). V shed 0 bases and J shed 8 bases, with 12 bases lying between them. Germline lookup yields CDR1 MNHEY and CDR2 SVGAGI. The CDR3 runs to 14 residues. The CDR3 DNA sequence: TGTGCCAGCAGTTACTCGATGAGCAGGGGTACGCAGTATTTT. It specifies CASSYSMSRGTQYF.

The rearrangement links TRBV3-1 to TRBJ2-5; D is undetermined. The CDR3 contains 18 residues. With 1 base removed from V and 3 bases from J, the gap between germline ends came to 21 bases. The germline gives CDR1 LGHDT, CDR2 YNNKEL (reference sequence). The CDR3 DNA follows: TGTGCCAGCAGCCAAGTTGTCGGACCCCGCAGAACGGAAGAGACCCAGTACTTC. This gives the protein CASSQVVGPRRTEETQYF.

The chain joins TRBV3-1 to TRBJ1-2, with unresolved D. Germline V gene sequence: CDR1 LGHDT, CDR2 YNNKEL (reference sequence). This CDR3 has 14 amino acids. V lost 1 base to trimming and J lost 6 bases, with 12 bases between them. For the CDR3, the DNA is TGTGCCAGCAGCCAAGTGCCAAGCCGGGATGGCTACACCTTC. This sequence encodes CASSQVPSRDGYTF.

This clonotype was detected only a few times. J is TRBJ1-4 and V is TRBV5-1; D is uncertain. From germline, CDR1 is SGHRS and CDR2 YFSETQ. The V end was cut by 0 bases, the J end by 10 bases, with 13 bases between. CDR3 length: 14 amino acids. The CDR3: CASSLEGSGGKLFF. For the CDR3, the DNA is TGCGCCAGCAGCTTGGAAGGTTCGGGAGGAAAACTGTTTTTT.

V gene TRBV29-1 combines with J gene TRBJ1-3, with D unclear. Trimming took off 4 bases at V and 2 bases at J, with 9 bases between the two ends. This CDR3 region has 13 residues. Looked up from germline, CDR1 is SQVTM and CDR2 is ANQGSEA. The chain's CDR3 is CSVVGTAGNTIYF. CDR3 nucleotide sequence: TGCAGCGTTGTCGGTACAGCTGGAAACACCATATATTTT.

This chain links TRBV27 with TRBJ1-1; perhaps TRBD1 as D (6 bases). Germline V gives CDR1 MNHEY, CDR2 SMNVEV (reference sequence). There are 14 residues in the CDR3. Trimming left V 6 bases short and J 5 bases short, with 16 bases between. The CDR3 region is CASSSGRGRTEAFF. The CDR3 nucleotides read TGTGCCAGCAGCTCCGGGAGGGGGAGGACTGAAGCTTTCTTT.

The sample holds a few counts of this clonotype. This chain uses TRBV6-1 with TRBJ1-1, with D possibly matching TRBD1 (6 bases). Between the trimmed V and J ends, which lost 6 bases and 3 bases, there was a span of 14 bases. CDR3 length equals 14 residues. In germline, CDR1 is MNHNS, CDR2 SASEGT. Written as DNA, the CDR3 is TGTGCCAGCAGCTCAGGGGCCCCCTACACTGAAGCTTTCTTT. Translation gives CASSSGAPYTEAFF.

This clonotype was seen ten or more times. J is TRBJ2-1 and V is TRBV29-1, with D unclear. Trimming took 7 bases from V and 7 from J, leaving 17 bases between them. The CDR3 runs 13 residues. The germline gives CDR1 SQVTM, CDR2 ANQGSEA. The CDR3 bases are TGCAGCGCCCAAGGCCCTCGCCGGAATGAGCAGTTCTTC. Translating it yields CSAQGPRRNEQFF.